Below, 20 T cell receptor beta chains from the same sample are listed, as sequenced in a study of T cells in Graves' hyperthyroidism and ophthalmopathy. Amplification of TCR beta CDR3 regions used RNA as the template. With the HTBI primer set, the TCR CDR3 went through a first round of RT-PCR. TCRdb analysed the multiplex PCR reads with MiXCR anew, one entry per CDR3 protein. The sample lists around 800,000 distinct CDR3 sequences, roughly 40% occurring once. The material sequenced was blood. The receptor source for this set is a man aged 18 to 29 with Graves' hyperthyroidism.

This chain's CDR3 is CASSRRQGMDEAFF. CDR3 nucleotides: TGTGCCAGCAGCCGGCGACAGGGGATGGATGAAGCTTTCTTT. The J gene is TRBJ1-1, the V gene TRBV11-2; TRBD1 agrees at 8 bases. CDR1 and CDR2 (germline): SGHAT, FQNNGV. The length of the CDR3 is 14 residues. V shed 5 bases and J 7 bases; nucleotides not matched to a gene: 9.

The CDR3 nucleotides read TGTGCCAGCAGCCCAACAGGGGAACGGGAGGCTTTCTTT. This codes for CASSPTGEREAFF. The chain employs TRBV9 and TRBJ1-1, with TRBD1 identical over 7 bases. The length of the CDR3 is 13 residues. The V gene's germline CDR1 is SGDLS and CDR2 YYNGEE. The V and J ends lost 4 bases and 11 bases, in that order; junction bases with no gene match: 11. Supplemented by reference TRBV9 and TRBJ1-1, the full variable domain reads DSGVTQTPKHLITATGQRVTLRCSPRSGDLSVYWYQQSLDQGLQFLIQYYNGEERAKGNILERFSAQQFPDLHSELNLSSLELGDSALYFCASSPTGEREAFFGQGTRLTVV.

This clonotype came up many times. The chain has TRBV20-1 and TRBJ2-7, with a tentative D call TRBD2 (6 bases). Germline CDR1 DFQATT, CDR2 SNEGSKA (reference sequence). The ends were cut back, 6 bases at V and 0 bases at J, with 9 bases in the middle. The length of the CDR3 is 12 residues. CDR3 in amino acids: CSADGSSYEQYF. The CDR3 DNA reads as TGCAGTGCCGACGGGAGCTCCTACGAGCAGTACTTC.

Comments on this clonotype: This sequence may be a read error, since a much larger clone differs from it by one base. The V gene is TRBV7-9, the J gene TRBJ2-2; no reliable D call. The CDR3 runs 10 residues. V lost 7 bases and J 10 bases, leaving 7 bases between the germline ends. Germline V gene lookup returns CDR1 SEHNR and CDR2 FQNEAQ (reference sequence). CDR3 amino acids: CASTGKELFF. CDR3 sequence (DNA): TGTGCCAGCACGGGCAAGGAGCTGTTTTTT.

This chain links TRBV5-1 with TRBJ2-6, with unresolved D. The germline V gene encodes CDR1 SGHRS and CDR2 YFSETQ. The CDR3 totals 16 residues. V lost 2 bases and J 0 bases, leaving 9 bases between the germline ends. The CDR3 reads CASSFSQTSGANVLTF. The CDR3 DNA sequence: TGCGCCAGCAGCTTTAGTCAGACCTCTGGGGCCAACGTCCTGACTTTC.

This chain connects TRBV25-1 to TRBJ1-5; 10 nucleotides line up with TRBD1. Losses at the gene ends were 8 bases for V and 4 bases for J; bases not matched to a gene: 5. The germline gives CDR1 MGHDK, CDR2 SYGVNS. The length of the CDR3 is 14 residues. The CDR3 DNA reads TGTGCCAGCGGAGACAGGGGGCCAAATCAGCCCCAGCATTTT. Translated, it gives CASGDRGPNQPQHF. Based on the CDR3 plus reference TRBV25-1 and TRBJ1-5, the full variable domain is EADIYQTPRYLVIGTGKKITLECSQTMGHDKMYWYQQDPGMELHLIHYSYGVNSTEKGDLSSESTVSRIRTEHFPLTLESARPSHTSQYLCASGDRGPNQPQHFGDGTRLSIL.

J is TRBJ2-7 and V is TRBV25-1; either TRBD1 or TRBD2 may fit D (6 bases each). V was trimmed by 7 bases and J by 0 bases, leaving 16 bases between them. Germline CDR1 MGHDK, CDR2 SYGVNS. The CDR3 totals 15 residues. CDR3 residues: CASTPSRGLSYEQYF. CDR3 DNA: TGTGCCAGCACACCTTCCAGGGGACTCTCCTACGAGCAGTACTTC.

This chain connects TRBV29-1 to TRBJ1-4; 10 positions match TRBD1. This CDR3 region has 13 residues. V was clipped by 7 bases and J by 6 bases; unmatched bases: 5. In germline, CDR1 is SQVTM, CDR2 ANQGSEA. The CDR3, as DNA: TGCAGCGCGTCCGGGACAGGGGATGAAAAACTGTTTTTT. This codes for CSASGTGDEKLFF.

This clonotype has more than one count but fewer than ten. This chain links TRBV3-1 with TRBJ2-7, with D unclear. CDR3 length equals 12 residues. Germline loops: CDR1 LGHDT, CDR2 YNNKEL (reference sequence). Trimming took 1 base from V and 2 from J, leaving 3 bases between them. The CDR3 region has the DNA TGTGCCAGCAGCCAAGCGGCCTACGAGCAGTACTTC. This codes for CASSQAAYEQYF.

On this clonotype itself: A much larger clonotype is one base distant, so this may be a read error. The chain is built from TRBV10-3 and TRBJ1-2; 7 bases fit TRBD1. The CDR3 covers 14 residues. Trimming cost V 6 bases and J 7 bases; bases outside gene matches: 11. The germline V gene encodes CDR1 ENHRY and CDR2 SYGVKD. CDR3 nucleotides: TGTGCCATCAGACCAGGGGGTGTAGACTGTGGCTACACCTTC. Encoded protein: CAIRPGGVDCGYTF.

The chain employs TRBV19 and TRBJ2-6; 10 nucleotides agree with TRBD2. The CDR3 extends over 17 amino acids. The V gene's germline CDR1 is LNHDA and CDR2 SQIVND (reference sequence). The ends lost 7 bases at V and 2 bases at J; junction bases unmatched: 8. The CDR3 DNA follows: TGTGCCAGTATAGGGGCTAGCGGGAGTCCTGGGGCCAACGTCCTGACTTTC. This gives the protein CASIGASGSPGANVLTF.

The DNA for the CDR3 is TGTGCCACCAGCAGCGAAGGGGTAAATCAGCCCCAGCATTTT. Its protein product is CATSSEGVNQPQHF. The gene calls are TRBV15 and TRBJ1-5, with a tentative D call TRBD1 (5 bases). Trimming removed 3 bases from V and 4 bases from J, with 10 bases in between. Germline CDR1 LNHNV, CDR2 YYDKDF (reference sequence). The CDR3 contains 14 residues.

The chain links TRBV12-3 or TRBV12-4 to TRBJ1-6, with D uncertain. The V end was cut by 5 bases, the J end by 8 bases, with 16 bases between. The CDR3 runs 15 residues. CDR3 protein: CASSDPGLRDSPLHF. The CDR3, as DNA: TGTGCCAGCAGTGACCCGGGCCTGAGGGATTCACCCCTCCACTTT.

This clonotype was counted between two and nine times. The chain joins TRBV9 to TRBJ2-5, with D possibly matching TRBD2 (6 bases). Trimming cost V 3 bases and J 5 bases, with 26 bases left between them. Germline V gene lookup returns CDR1 SGDLS and CDR2 YYNGEE. The CDR3 loop spans 18 amino acids. CDR3 sequence: CASSEGSDWREGPETQYF. CDR3 in DNA: TGTGCCAGCAGCGAGGGCTCGGATTGGCGGGAAGGGCCGGAGACCCAGTACTTC.

The chain joins TRBV11-3 to TRBJ2-5, with 7 bases that match TRBD1. This CDR3 region has 13 residues. Germline CDR1 is SGHNT and CDR2 is YENEEA. The junction had 4 bases not matched to a gene; V was cut back by 5 bases and J by 4 bases. The CDR3 here is CASSRQGPETQYF. Here the CDR3 DNA reads TGTGCCAGCAGCCGACAGGGACCAGAGACCCAGTACTTC.

The chain is built from TRBV29-1 and TRBJ1-1; the D is unclear. Germline CDR1 reads SQVTM; CDR2 reads ANQGSEA. The CDR3 is made up of 14 amino acids. Trimming cost V 6 bases and J 0 bases, with 14 bases left between them. CDR3 DNA sequence: TGCAGCGTCTTTGACCTCAACATGAACACTGAAGCTTTCTTT. This gives the protein CSVFDLNMNTEAFF.

This chain joins TRBV9 and TRBJ1-2, with D perhaps TRBD1 (5 bases). Germline-derived CDR1 and CDR2 are SGDLS and YYNGEE. The CDR3 runs 16 residues. Trimming shortened V by 3 bases and J by 3 bases, and 18 bases separated the two germline ends. CDR3 loop: CASSGNRDGGYYGYTF. CDR3 sequence (DNA): TGTGCCAGCAGCGGAAACCGTGACGGGGGGTACTATGGCTACACCTTC.

This clonotype was seen a handful of times. V and J are TRBV5-1 and TRBJ1-6; no reliable D call. This CDR3 has 15 residues. Trimming removed 4 bases from V and 6 bases from J, with 14 bases in between. Germline lookup yields CDR1 SGHRS and CDR2 YFSETQ. In DNA, the CDR3 is TGCGCCAGCAGCCAGGACCTGGAGCTTAATTCACCCCTCCACTTT. Amino acid sequence: CASSQDLELNSPLHF. The full variable domain, its missing parts supplied by reference TRBV5-1 and TRBJ1-6, is KAGVTQTPRYLIKTRGQQVTLSCSPISGHRSVSWYQQTPGQGLQFLFEYFSETQRNKGNFPGRFSGRQFSNSRSEMNVSTLELGDSALYLCASSQDLELNSPLHFGNGTRLTVT.

The V gene is TRBV6-1, the J gene TRBJ1-3, with 7 bases lining up with TRBD1. V lost 7 bases to trimming and J lost 8 bases; unmatched junction nucleotides: 2. This CDR3 contains 11 residues. Germline CDR1 reads MNHNS; CDR2 reads SASEGT. The CDR3 sequence: CASIQGDTIYF. The DNA for the CDR3 is TGTGCCAGCATTCAGGGGGACACCATATATTTT.

The V gene is TRBV7-9, the J gene TRBJ2-6; a weak D match, TRBD1 (5 bases). The CDR3 spans 17 residues. Looked up from germline, CDR1 is SEHNR and CDR2 is FQNEAQ (reference sequence). The ends were cut back, 5 bases at V and 3 bases at J, with 17 bases in the middle. The DNA of the CDR3 is TGTGCCAGCAGCAAGACAGACCCCCTCCTTGGGGCCAACGTCCTGACTTTC. This codes for CASSKTDPLLGANVLTF.